The rows below give T cell receptor beta chains drawn from one sample of a study of blood T cell repertoires in COVID-19. The assay was immunoSEQ multiplex PCR, and TCRdb's table has in-frame clones only and misses some. The repertoire holds approximately 240,000 clones, roughly 88% seen once, with 2.1% in the top ten. The source material was peripheral blood. Receptor source: a woman aged 40-49 years who had recovered from COVID-19. Each CDR3 is given without its conserved first and last residue. The size of a clone is reported for some rows only, either as once, few or many, or as a class for expanded clones.

v_call	clone_size	j_call	cdr3_aa
TRBV6-5	.	TRBJ2-7	ASSPRDEGLYEQY
TRBV5-4	once	TRBJ2-1	ASSLEGGGRDNEQF
TRBV7-2	.	TRBJ1-2	ASSLSLQASYGYT
TRBV19	.	TRBJ1-4	ASSPGQSRNEKLF
TRBV19	.	TRBJ2-7	ASRGTGVHEQY
TRBV2	.	TRBJ1-4	ATKQGYNEKLF
TRBV11-3	.	TRBJ2-7	ASSKGLAGGYEQY
TRBV24-1	.	TRBJ2-5	ATSGEDRRETQY
TRBV6-5	.	TRBJ1-5	ASSPTGGQPQH
TRBV4-2	.	TRBJ1-3	ASSQDGGLRSGNTIY
TRBV28	once	TRBJ1-4	ASSSRQGVEKLF
TRBV30	once	TRBJ2-7	AWSESSYEQY
TRBV19	.	TRBJ1-2	ASSIEVEGPYGYT
TRBV18	.	TRBJ2-1	ASSPMQGNEQF
TRBV7-3	.	TRBJ2-3	ASSPQGTRGADTQY
TRBV18	.	TRBJ1-6	ASSPEIYNSPLH
TRBV30	.	TRBJ1-3	AWSHIQGRSGNTIY
TRBV5-1	.	TRBJ1-2	ASSPSVDGYT
TRBV5-4	.	TRBJ2-3	ASSLVGRAFTDTQY
TRBV18	few	TRBJ1-1	ASSPSGNTEAF
TRBV21-1	.	TRBJ2-3	ASSVELANSTDTQY
TRBV7-9	few	TRBJ1-4	ASSLFKGNRPGKLF
TRBV4-1	.	TRBJ2-1	ASSQVAGGLYNEQF
TRBV19	.	TRBJ2-1	ASSTNRAPRNSNEQF
TRBV6-5	.	TRBJ1-2	ASRREGRANYGYT
TRBV11-3	.	TRBJ2-5	ASSLGGGLAAETQY
TRBV6-5	once	TRBJ2-5	ASAREVWETQY
TRBV9	.	TRBJ2-5	ASSVKIGGREETQY
TRBV6-2/TRBV6-3	.	TRBJ2-1	ASSSRALSGVSYNEQF
TRBV27	.	TRBJ2-3	ASSWVQGADTQY
TRBV7-2	.	TRBJ2-7	ASSLAGRSEQY
TRBV9	.	TRBJ2-5	ASSGGTGRQETQY
TRBV6-4	.	TRBJ2-1	ASSEASGNDEQF
TRBV5-8	few	TRBJ1-6	ASSLVNREPLH
TRBV28	.	TRBJ2-7	ASSLLSRVYEQY
TRBV30	.	TRBJ2-2	AWDDSVLSTGELF
TRBV27	.	TRBJ2-7	ASSLSQGVEQY
TRBV19	.	TRBJ2-7	ASSTDRDSYEQY
TRBV10-3	.	TRBJ1-2	AISDFRDRDSNYGYT
TRBV5-5	.	TRBJ1-2	ASSLTGEEGYGYT